This passage covers 19 T cell receptor beta chains from one sample sequenced in a study of T cell clonotyping in hematopoietic cell transplantation (dated by TCRdb to the early 2020s). Libraries were made using the immunoSEQ multiplex PCR assay. The table comes from immuneACCESS by way of TCRdb, which keeps in-frame sequences with V and J called. Part of the clones is missing from these tables; in studies checked, under half for an unresolved V gene and the rest for unknown reasons. The table for this sample lists about 41,000 clones; 85% of them were counted only once. The ten top clones hold about 2.6% of the sample. Per the publication, the time point label means: recipient sample about 28 days before transplant, after cytoreduction. Here the sequenced sample was peripheral blood mononuclear cells, taken before stem cell transplant. All receptors come from a man between 60 and 70 years old with acute myeloid leukemia. Some clones in this sample may be carry-over from other donors' samples.

As for this clone: Sequence at one end of the junction differs from germline and may be a read error. The V gene is TRBV28, the J gene TRBJ1-1, with D perhaps TRBD1 (6 bases). CDR1 MDHEN and CDR2 SYDVKM come from the germline V gene. The CDR3 has 13 amino acids. CDR3 nucleotides: TGTGCCAGCAATCCATTCCGGGACACTGAAGCTCTCTTT. This encodes CASNPFRDTEALF.

The chain carries TRBV7-8 and TRBJ1-2; 8 positions match TRBD1. Germline CDR1 SGHVS, CDR2 FQNEAQ. The trim removed 1 base at V and 7 bases at J, leaving 8 bases unmatched. The CDR3 runs to 15 residues. The CDR3 DNA reads as TGTGCCAGCAGCTTAGGAAACAGGGGGAGCGGTGGCTACACCTTC. This codes for CASSLGNRGSGGYTF.

DNA for the CDR3: TGCGCCAGCAGCCAGGGTGACAGGGTGTCTATGAACACTGAAGCTTTCTTT. Amino acid sequence: CASSQGDRVSMNTEAFF. The chain joins TRBV4-1 to TRBJ1-1, with 7 bases lining up with TRBD1. The CDR3 is 17 residues long. The junction had 10 bases not matched to a gene; V was cut back by 3 bases and J by 0 bases. Germline loops: CDR1 MGHRA, CDR2 YSYEKL.

The chain employs TRBV6-1 and TRBJ1-6, with TRBD1 identical over 9 bases. After removal of 7 bases from V and 6 bases from J, the junction contained 4 bases not matched to a gene. Germline values: CDR1 MNHNS, CDR2 SASEGT. The CDR3 runs to 14 residues. DNA for the CDR3: TGTGCCAGCACCGGGACAGGGATTAATTCACCCCTCCACTTT. Translating it yields CASTGTGINSPLHF.

This sequence joins TRBV19 and TRBJ2-3, with a tentative D call TRBD2 (6 bases). Trimming took 4 bases from V and 4 from J, leaving 21 bases between them. Per germline, CDR1 LNHDA and CDR2 SQIVND (reference sequence). The CDR3 length is 17 residues. CDR3 sequence reads: CASSRNGVAVGPDTQYF. Written as DNA, the CDR3 is TGTGCCAGTAGTAGGAACGGGGTAGCGGTCGGGCCAGATACGCAGTATTTT. The full variable domain, completed using reference TRBV19 and TRBJ2-3, is DGGITQSPKYLFRKEGQNVTLSCEQNLNHDAMYWYRQDPGQGLRLIYYSQIVNDFQKGDIAEGYSVSREKKESFPLTVTSAQKNPTAFYLCASSRNGVAVGPDTQYFGPGTRLTVL.

The chain couples TRBV14 to TRBJ2-1; 7 positions match TRBD1. The CDR3 sequence is 13 residues long. CDR1 is SGHDN, CDR2 FVKESK, per germline. Germline trimming cut 5 bases from V and 4 bases from J; bases unmatched to any gene: 2. The CDR3 bases are TGTGCCAGCAGCGACAGGGTTTACAATGAGCAGTTCTTC. Translating it yields CASSDRVYNEQFF.

The chain links TRBV6-5 to TRBJ2-7; tentatively, D is TRBD1 or TRBD2 (6 bases each). There are 14 residues in the CDR3. CDR1 and CDR2 (germline): MNHEY, SVGAGI. V was shortened by 2 bases and J by 7 bases, with 15 bases between the two germline ends. CDR3 sequence (DNA): TGTGCCAGCAGTTACGTGGGGGGCCCAGCGGAGCAGTACTTC. Its translation: CASSYVGGPAEQYF.

This chain links TRBV28 with TRBJ1-1, with D maybe TRBD1 (5 bases). Trimming pared 6 bases from V and 4 bases from J, leaving 15 bases between. The CDR3 spans 14 residues. Germline V gene sequence: CDR1 MDHEN, CDR2 SYDVKM. The CDR3 region has the DNA TGTGCCAGCAGAGCAACGGTAGGGGCCACTGAAGCTTTCTTT. This codes for CASRATVGATEAFF.

The chain joins TRBV7-3 to TRBJ1-5; TRBD1 is a possible D gene (6 bases). Trimming stripped 6 bases from V and 8 bases from J, with 14 bases between. The CDR3 length is 13 residues. CDR1 is SGHTA and CDR2 is FQGTGA in the germline V gene. The CDR3 region has the DNA TGTGCCAGCAGTCTACTACAGGGTAAGCCCCAGCATTTT. It specifies CASSLLQGKPQHF.

The chain links TRBV14 to TRBJ1-1; D may be TRBD1 (5 bases). Trimming shortened V by 6 bases and J by 6 bases, and 17 bases separated the two germline ends. The CDR3 sequence is 14 residues long. Germline loops: CDR1 SGHDN, CDR2 FVKESK. CDR3 sequence (DNA): TGTGCCAGCAGTCCTCAGTACCGGGGCGCTGAAGCTTTCTTT. Amino acid sequence: CASSPQYRGAEAFF.

The chain couples TRBV11-2 to TRBJ1-1, with a possible D match to TRBD1 (6 bases). This CDR3 contains 17 residues. Germline loops: CDR1 SGHAT, CDR2 FQNNGV. V was pared by 5 bases and J by 5 bases, with 24 bases between. The CDR3 DNA reads TGTGCCAGCAGCCGAAACCCTACAGGGTTGAGTCAGACTGAAGCTTTCTTT. Residues: CASSRNPTGLSQTEAFF.

The chain links TRBV25-1 to TRBJ2-5, with 9 nucleotides matching TRBD1. Germline values: CDR1 MGHDK, CDR2 SYGVNS. This CDR3 is built from 14 residues. V shed 3 bases and J 5 bases; nucleotides not matched to a gene: 4. CDR3 sequence reads: CASSEYRGLETQYF. The CDR3 DNA follows: TGTGCCAGCAGTGAGTACAGGGGGCTGGAGACCCAGTACTTC.

The rearrangement uses TRBV10-1 and TRBJ1-2; 7 bases are a match to TRBD1. This CDR3 has 16 amino acids. Germline loops: CDR1 WNHNN, CDR2 SYGVQD (reference sequence). V was clipped by 3 bases and J by 3 bases; unmatched bases: 10. The CDR3 DNA is TGCGCCAGCAGTGAATGTAGGGGGCAAGGGGACTATGGCTACACCTTC. Its translation is CASSECRGQGDYGYTF.

The chain joins TRBV2 to TRBJ1-5; no clear D. Trimming left V 7 bases short and J 5 bases short, with 12 bases between. CDR1 is SNHLY and CDR2 is FYNNEI in the germline V gene. The CDR3 has 13 amino acids. The CDR3 here is CASTEGLHQPQHF. The CDR3 DNA is TGTGCCAGCACCGAAGGGCTTCATCAGCCCCAGCATTTT.

This clone was detected a few times. Here the CDR3 reads CATNSVTPPRSTEAFF. The DNA for the CDR3 is TGTGCCACCAATTCGGTGACACCTCCACGGAGCACTGAAGCTTTCTTT. The chain carries TRBV19 and TRBJ1-1; D call uncertain. V was pared by 10 bases and J by 4 bases, with 25 bases between. Germline values: CDR1 LNHDA, CDR2 SQIVND (reference sequence). The CDR3 has 16 residues.

This clone was seen more than once but under ten times. V is TRBV7-2 and J is TRBJ1-3; D gene uncertain. Between the trimmed V and J ends, which lost 1 base and 3 bases, there was a span of 16 bases. CDR3 length: 17 amino acids. Germline V lookup: CDR1 SGHTA, CDR2 FQGNSA. The CDR3 DNA follows: TGTGCCAGCAGCTTAGATTTAGGAGTGGCAGGTGGAAACACCATATATTTT. Amino acids: CASSLDLGVAGGNTIYF.

This clone was observed a single time. J is TRBJ1-2 and V is TRBV28; D not resolved. V lost 4 bases and J 7 bases, leaving 19 bases between the germline ends. The germline CDR1 and CDR2 sequences are MDHEN and SYDVKM. The CDR3 contains 15 residues. CDR3 nucleotide sequence: TGTGCCAGCAGTTCCTCCACCTTAGAAGTGGGTGGCTACACCTTC. This sequence encodes CASSSSTLEVGGYTF.

This chain links TRBV13 with TRBJ2-4; the D call may be TRBD1 or TRBD2 (6 bases each). CDR1 PRHDT and CDR2 FYEKMQ come from the germline V gene (reference sequence). Trimming removed 5 bases from V and 4 bases from J, with 15 bases in between. The CDR3 consists of 15 residues. Written as DNA, the CDR3 is TGTGCCAGCAGCCAAACACAGGGAGGAAAAAACATTCAGTACTTC. This translates into CASSQTQGGKNIQYF.

The CDR3 sequence is CASSTHRGSTDTQYF. CDR3 coding DNA: TGTGCCAGTAGTACTCACAGGGGGAGCACAGATACGCAGTATTTT. V and J are TRBV19 and TRBJ2-3; 8 nucleotides align to TRBD1. J was trimmed by 0 bases and V by 4 bases; bases with no gene match: 3. Germline V lookup: CDR1 LNHDA, CDR2 SQIVND (reference sequence). This CDR3 is built from 15 residues.